This is a list of T cell receptor beta chains from one sample in a study of glioma-infiltrating T cells after dendritic cell vaccination. Using immunoSEQ multiplex PCR, the repertoire was profiled, and TCRdb retains in-frame clones only, with some absent. Of around 100,000 clones listed, roughly four fifths are singletons. The material sequenced was blood, taken after dendritic cell vaccination. Source of these receptors: a human donor with glioblastoma. The CDR3 runs from the conserved cysteine through the conserved F or W. D genes are given only for firm matches. Some rows have no size entry. The others give once, few or many, or a class for an expanded clone.

V	D	size	J	CDR3	DNA
TRBV10-3	TRBD2	.	TRBJ2-3	CAISEEGTSGGTDTQYF	TGTGCCATCAGTGAGGAAGGGACTAGCGGGGGCACAGATACGCAGTATTTT
TRBV7-3	TRBD2	.	TRBJ2-1	CASSLRAGSYNEQFF	TGTGCCAGCAGCTTAAGAGCGGGGTCCTACAATGAGCAGTTCTTC
TRBV27	.	.	TRBJ1-5	CASSLSWTDREGPQHF	TGTGCCAGCAGTTTATCATGGACAGATAGGGAAGGGCCCCAGCATTTT
TRBV10-3	.	.	TRBJ1-1	CAISEPLRGAFF	TGTGCCATCAGTGAACCCCTTCGGGGGGCTTTCTTT
TRBV13	TRBD2	.	TRBJ2-1	CASSLGTSGGAGNEQFF	TGTGCCAGCAGCTTAGGGACTAGCGGGGGGGCGGGGAATGAGCAGTTCTTC
TRBV7-3	TRBD2	.	TRBJ2-1	CASSLSSGSNNEQFF	TGTGCCAGCAGCTTAAGTAGCGGGTCGAACAATGAGCAGTTCTTC
TRBV12-5	.	.	TRBJ2-3	CASGFQQRDTQYF	TGTGCTAGTGGTTTCCAACAAAGAGATACGCAGTATTTT
TRBV2	.	.	TRBJ1-1	CASSEVARDTEAFF	TGTGCCAGCAGTGAAGTGGCCAGGGACACTGAAGCTTTCTTT
TRBV19	.	few	TRBJ1-5	CASSIGVGHQPQHF	TGTGCCAGTAGTATAGGTGTGGGGCATCAGCCCCAGCATTTT
TRBV10-3	.	.	TRBJ1-2	CAISESTDSRGYTF	TGTGCCATCAGTGAGTCGACGGATTCTAGAGGCTACACCTTC
TRBV18	.	.	TRBJ1-2	CASSPGTATNYGYTF	TGTGCCAGCTCACCGGGGACTGCGACTAACTATGGCTACACCTTC
TRBV6-5	.	.	TRBJ1-5	CASSYRLGSQPQHF	TGTGCCAGCAGTTATAGACTCGGAAGTCAGCCCCAGCATTTT
TRBV27	.	.	TRBJ2-3	CASTRVRGSYTDTQYF	TGTGCCAGCACCCGAGTCCGCGGGTCCTACACAGATACGCAGTATTTT
TRBV9	TRBD1	.	TRBJ1-1	CASSVGTGMGTEAFF	TGTGCCAGCAGCGTAGGGACAGGGATGGGCACTGAAGCTTTCTTT
TRBV5-1	TRBD1	.	TRBJ2-7	CASSWTGASYEQYF	TGCGCCAGCAGCTGGACAGGTGCCTCCTACGAGCAGTACTTC
TRBV10-3	TRBD1	.	TRBJ1-2	CAISDPPGQGALGYTF	TGTGCCATCAGTGATCCCCCGGGGCAGGGGGCGCTTGGCTACACCTTC
TRBV7-3	TRBD2	.	TRBJ2-7	CASSIHGGASYEQYF	TGTGCCAGCAGCATCCACGGGGGGGCCTCCTACGAGCAGTACTTC
TRBV5-1	TRBD1	.	TRBJ2-7	CASSLDQGVTYEQYF	TGCGCCAGCAGCTTGGATCAGGGGGTAACCTACGAGCAGTACTTC
TRBV9	.	.	TRBJ2-3	CASSGTQRTGNTDTQYF	TGTGCCAGCAGCGGAACACAGAGGACTGGAAATACAGATACGCAGTATTTT
TRBV11-2	.	.	TRBJ1-3	CASSLVLSGNTIYF	TGTGCCAGCAGCTTAGTTCTCTCTGGAAACACCATATATTTT
TRBV7-2	.	few	TRBJ2-1	CASSRRQLVGSYNEQFF	TGTGCCAGCAGCCGACGGCAACTAGTGGGCTCCTACAATGAGCAGTTCTTC
TRBV7-2	.	.	TRBJ1-4	CASSPARGGELFF	TGTGCCAGCAGCCCCGCCCGGGGAGGGGAACTGTTTTTT
TRBV29-1	.	.	TRBJ1-4	CSAGLKTEKLFF	TGCAGCGCGGGGTTGAAGACTGAAAAACTGTTTTTT
TRBV6-5	.	once	TRBJ1-2	CASSETSDYGYTF	TGTGCCAGCAGTGAGACATCGGACTATGGCTACACCTTC
TRBV15	.	.	TRBJ1-1	CATSRRQAPRAFF	TGTGCCACCAGCAGACGCCAGGCCCCTCGGGCTTTCTTT
TRBV7-2	.	.	TRBJ1-1	CASSLQVQSEAFF	TGTGCCAGCAGCTTACAGGTCCAGAGTGAAGCTTTCTTT
TRBV27	.	.	TRBJ1-6	CASRPSPRSSYNSPLHF	TGTGCCAGCCGCCCTAGCCCAAGGAGCTCCTATAATTCACCCCTCCACTTT
TRBV7-2	TRBD2	.	TRBJ2-7	CASSLVPTSGGANPYEQYF	TGTGCCAGCAGCTTAGTACCAACTAGCGGGGGGGCCAACCCCTACGAGCAGTACTTC
TRBV18	.	.	TRBJ1-1	CASSQQGGNTEAFF	TGTGCCAGCTCACAACAGGGTGGCAACACTGAAGCTTTCTTT
TRBV14	.	.	TRBJ1-3	CASSQENRGNTIYF	TGTGCCAGCAGCCAAGAAAACAGGGGAAACACCATATATTTT
TRBV5-6	TRBD1	.	TRBJ1-6	CASSPGQAGGSPLHF	TGTGCCAGCAGCCCCGGACAGGCCGGGGGTTCACCCCTCCACTTT
TRBV9	.	.	TRBJ1-2	CASSDDYPYYGYTF	TGTGCCAGCAGCGACGACTATCCCTACTATGGCTACACCTTC
TRBV19	TRBD1	.	TRBJ1-1	CASSISTGFAEAFF	TGTGCCAGTAGTATATCGACAGGGTTCGCTGAAGCTTTCTTT
TRBV29-1	.	.	TRBJ1-1	CSGAQGTEAFF	TGCAGCGGCGCACAGGGTACTGAAGCTTTCTTT
TRBV5-4	.	.	TRBJ1-2	CASSLELLRTDTNYGYTF	TGTGCCAGCAGCTTGGAACTTCTCCGGACAGATACCAACTATGGCTACACCTTC
TRBV5-1	.	.	TRBJ2-7	CASSFDSGSSYEQYF	TGCGCCAGCAGCTTCGACTCCGGGAGCTCCTACGAGCAGTACTTC
TRBV16	.	.	TRBJ1-1	CASSQGGMNTEAFF	TGTGCCAGCAGCCAGGGGGGTATGAACACTGAAGCTTTCTTT
TRBV4-1	TRBD2	.	TRBJ2-3	CASSQVTSGGKDTQYF	TGCGCCAGCAGCCAAGTGACTAGCGGGGGGAAGGATACGCAGTATTTT
TRBV6-5	.	.	TRBJ2-3	CASRRQGKADTQYF	TGTGCCAGCAGGCGGCAGGGGAAGGCAGATACGCAGTATTTT
TRBV5-8	TRBD1	.	TRBJ1-1	CASSFPGQSFRAFF	TGTGCCAGCAGCTTCCCGGGACAGTCCTTTCGGGCTTTCTTT
TRBV30	.	.	TRBJ1-2	CAWRADNYGYTF	TGTGCCTGGAGGGCGGATAACTATGGCTACACCTTC
TRBV4-2	TRBD2	.	TRBJ2-5	CASSQDRGGQETQYF	TGTGCCAGCAGCCAAGACCGGGGGGGACAAGAGACCCAGTACTTC
TRBV5-1	.	once	TRBJ1-4	CASSLTGEGEKLFF	TGCGCCAGCAGCTTGACTGGGGAGGGCGAAAAACTGTTTTTT